This T cell receptor (beta chain) was sequenced in a study of blood T cell repertoires in COVID-19 (dated by TCRdb to about 2020). The study in broad terms: The collaborator samples originated in the United States, Italy and Spain and spanned the acute and convalescent phases of COVID-19. The samples were drawn from two sources: the first 160 participants of the ongoing ImmuneRACE study, and over 950 subjects contributed by 6 global collaborators. Where available, HLA class I and class II types were obtained from metadata supplied by the sample provider rather than from assay-based typing. Sample metadata almost always included a de-identified subject ID, COVID-19 status, age in years and sex. A freely available public database, intended as a resource for researchers studying the immune response to SARS-CoV-2, is where the repertoires were released. Subjects who had been exposed to COVID-19, were actively infected with it, or had recovered from it provided the deeply sampled blood TCRbeta repertoires that made up the dataset. The prospective study material was composed of cDNA or gDNA derived from T cells, B-cell-depleted T cells, or PBMCs.

In the prospective study, participants were about 18 to 90 years old, resided in 24 geographic areas of the United States, and were enrolled through a virtual design. Cohort assignment in the prospective study relied on participant-reported clinical history from a screening survey and a study questionnaire. Recovered participants in ImmuneRACE Cohort 3 were defined by two consecutive negative NP/OP PCR tests, clearance by a healthcare professional, or resolution of symptoms. In the prospective study, mobile phlebotomists collected whole blood, serum and a nasopharyngeal or oropharyngeal swab from each participant. Over a roughly 2-month period, participants in the prospective study had the option of providing additional blood draws and questionnaires. Before DNA extraction, prospective study blood samples were shipped either frozen or at room temperature. Remarks on this clone: The antigen it binds to is not known. No base qualities exist here, and no much larger clone lies one base off it.

CDR1 is given as MDHEN and CDR2 as SYDVKM, both from the germline V gene. Between the V and J ends, shortened by 4 bases and 0 bases respectively, the junction contains 6 bases. From cysteine to phenylalanine, the CDR3 is 13 amino acids long. The kept DNA is CDR3 alone, 39 bases in frame from the first base. Broader findings and caveats from the paper: How much clinical and demographic metadata was included differed by source and by participant, and the metadata was provided uncurated.

TCRbeta CDR3 regions were amplified from genomic DNA using the immunoSEQ Assay, a bias-controlled multiplex PCR. The paper's processing steps were these. Nucleated cell counts per sample were estimated from amplification of reference gene primers within the assay. To quantify the absolute abundance of each unique TCRbeta CDR3 rearrangement, sequence reads were collapsed and filtered. Productive Simpson clonality was computed per sample as the square root of Simpson's diversity index over productive rearrangements. TCRdb retrieved this table from immuneACCESS and kept in-frame rearrangements only. Not all clones are present; in checked studies, unresolved V genes account for under half, and no reason is known for the remainder. The DNA was the basis for D and trimming; V, J and clone size are from that table. The sample contains some 130,000 clones, roughly 90% of them found a single time. The ten largest clones add up to more than 3.5% of the sample.

The chain was built from TRBV28 and TRBJ1-1; a tentative D match to TRBD1 spans 5 bases. The TCR comes from a man aged 50-60 years who had recovered from COVID-19. Sequenced input: PBMCs or T cells enriched from blood (not recorded which). In nucleotide form, the sequence is TGTGCCAGCAGTTCGACAGTGAACACTGAAGCTTTCTTT. Protein translation: CASSSTVNTEAFF.